Following are 26 T cell receptor beta chains from one sample sequenced in a study of cytomegalovirus exposure and HLA in healthy donors. This table comes from immunoSEQ multiplex PCR, and its TCRdb copy is limited to in-frame clones, with some not included. The repertoire has about 60,000 clones, 90% to 97% of them found once; the top ten carry 0.9%. The sample was PBMCs. The origin of the receptors is a man between 18 and 29 years old in good health and CMV-seronegative.

V usage is TRBV28 and J usage is TRBJ2-2; 14 bases fit TRBD2. The CDR3 covers 16 residues. Germline CDR1 is MDHEN and CDR2 is SYDVKM. With V trimmed by 7 bases and J by 7 bases, 8 bases remained unmatched. The CDR3 spells CASTSGTSGSYGELFF. In DNA, the CDR3 is TGTGCCAGCACCAGTGGGACTAGCGGGAGTTACGGGGAGCTGTTTTTT. The variable domain in full, completed from reference TRBV28 and TRBJ2-2, reads DVKVTQSSRYLVKRTGEKVFLECVQDMDHENMFWYRQDPGLGLRLIYFSYDVKMKEKGDIPEGYSVSREKKERFSLILESASTNQTSMYLCASTSGTSGSYGELFFGEGSRLTVL.

This clone was detected once. The chain is built from TRBV6-5 and TRBJ2-7; D perhaps matches TRBD1 (5 bases). The CDR3 is made up of 15 amino acids. Per germline, CDR1 MNHEY and CDR2 SVGAGI. Trimming cost V 2 bases and J 0 bases, with 11 bases left between them. The CDR3 spells CASSYGGQGSYEQYF. CDR3 bases: TGTGCCAGCAGTTACGGTGGGCAGGGCTCCTACGAGCAGTACTTC.

This clone was counted once. V gene TRBV7-9 combines with J gene TRBJ2-1, with 7 bases aligning to TRBD2. Losses at the gene ends were 4 bases for V and 2 bases for J; bases not matched to a gene: 5. Looked up from germline, CDR1 is SEHNR and CDR2 is FQNEAQ (reference sequence). The CDR3 has 15 residues. CDR3 in DNA: TGTGCCAGCAGCTCACTGGCGGGAGCCTACAATGAGCAGTTCTTC. Its translation: CASSSLAGAYNEQFF. Filled out from reference TRBV7-9 and TRBJ2-1, the complete variable domain reads DTGVSQNPRHKITKRGQNVTFRCDPISEHNRLYWYRQTLGQGPEFLTYFQNEAQLEKSRLLSDRFSAERPKGSFSTLEIQRTEQGDSAMYLCASSSLAGAYNEQFFGPGTRLTVL.

The rearrangement joins TRBV28 to TRBJ2-3; a possible D gene is TRBD1 (6 bases). Trimming left V 3 bases short and J 3 bases short, with 7 bases between. Germline CDR1 reads MDHEN; CDR2 reads SYDVKM. There are 13 residues in the CDR3. The DNA for the CDR3 is TGTGCCAGCAGTTTTACAGGGACAGATACGCAGTATTTT. Protein sequence: CASSFTGTDTQYF.

The chain combines TRBV4-1 with TRBJ1-2, with D possibly TRBD1 on 6 matching bases. V shed 3 bases and J shed 4 bases, with 27 bases lying between them. The V gene's germline CDR1 is MGHRA and CDR2 YSYEKL. The CDR3 runs 19 residues. The CDR3 is CASSQFALKISGVGYGYTF. Here the CDR3 DNA reads TGCGCCAGCAGCCAGTTTGCCCTCAAGATTTCAGGGGTCGGCTATGGCTACACCTTC.

V gene TRBV9 combines with J gene TRBJ2-1, with 11 positions matching TRBD2. The V gene's germline CDR1 is SGDLS and CDR2 YYNGEE. V lost 4 bases and J lost 2; bases outside the gene matches: 2. The CDR3 is 15 residues long. The CDR3 sequence: CASSLAGGTYNEQFF. The CDR3 DNA reads TGTGCCAGCAGCTTAGCGGGAGGGACCTACAATGAGCAGTTCTTC.

The V and J genes are TRBV28 and TRBJ1-1, with D perhaps matching TRBD1 (6 bases). CDR1 is MDHEN and CDR2 is SYDVKM in the germline V gene. The CDR3 consists of 13 residues. V was trimmed by 2 bases and J by 8 bases, leaving 12 bases between them. CDR3 protein: CASSLMVRGEAFF. The CDR3 region has the DNA TGTGCCAGCAGTTTAATGGTCAGGGGAGAAGCTTTCTTT.

The V and J genes are TRBV4-1 and TRBJ2-5, with a weak D call TRBD2 (6 bases). This CDR3 contains 15 residues. Germline V lookup: CDR1 MGHRA, CDR2 YSYEKL. V lost 2 bases to trimming and J lost 2 bases, with 12 bases between them. The CDR3 nucleotides read TGCGCCAGCAGCCAACCTACCGCGGGGCAAGAGACCCAGTACTTC. It is translated as CASSQPTAGQETQYF.

The gene calls are TRBV30 and TRBJ1-5; D not resolved. The CDR3 loop spans 13 amino acids. V lost 3 bases to trimming and J lost 5 bases, with 11 bases between them. CDR1 and CDR2 from the germline V gene are GTSNPN and SVGIG (reference sequence). CDR3 protein: CAWRREADQPQHF. CDR3 coding DNA: TGTGCCTGGAGGCGCGAAGCGGATCAGCCCCAGCATTTT.

V usage is TRBV7-9 and J usage is TRBJ2-4; TRBD2 matches at 11 bases. The CDR3 has 16 residues. V lost 5 bases and J lost 6; bases outside the gene matches: 9. CDR1 SEHNR and CDR2 FQNEAQ come from the germline V gene (reference sequence). The CDR3 DNA reads TGTGCCAGCAGCCCACATGCTAGCGGGAGGTTAAACATTCAGTACTTC. As protein: CASSPHASGRLNIQYF.

The rearrangement links TRBV4-2 to TRBJ2-5, with D possibly TRBD1 on 6 matching bases. The CDR3 spans 14 residues. CDR1 is LGHNA and CDR2 is YNFKEQ in the germline V gene. V was shortened by 1 base and J by 3 bases, with 9 bases between the two germline ends. CDR3 bases: TGTGCCAGCAGCCAAGTCCCAGGGGAAGAGACCCAGTACTTC. Translating gives CASSQVPGEETQYF.

The J gene is TRBJ2-3, the V gene TRBV9, with D possibly TRBD1 on 5 matching bases. V was shortened by 0 bases and J by 2 bases, with 10 bases between the two germline ends. The CDR3 is made up of 15 amino acids. Germline V gene data show CDR1 as SGDLS and CDR2 as YYNGEE. The CDR3 nucleotides are TGTGCCAGCAGCGTAGCCATTGGACACACAGATACGCAGTATTTT. Protein product: CASSVAIGHTDTQYF.

The CDR3 nucleotides are TGTGCCAGCAGTGAACAAAACACTGGAAACACCATATATTTT. This encodes CASSEQNTGNTIYF. The gene calls are TRBV6-1 and TRBJ1-3; no clear D gene. Trimming removed 2 bases at V and 2 bases at J, with 7 bases between. Germline CDR1 reads MNHNS; CDR2 reads SASEGT. The CDR3 totals 14 residues.

CDR3 bases: TGCACCAGCAGCCATCCGGGGGTGGTTGAAGATACGCAGTATTTT. Amino acids: CTSSHPGVVEDTQYF. This chain links TRBV1 with TRBJ2-3; TRBD2, the D gene given by the table, was not confirmed from the DNA. TRBV1 is an annotated pseudogene. The CDR3 length is 15 residues.

This sequence joins TRBV9 and TRBJ2-5, with a possible D match to TRBD2 (6 bases). Looked up from germline, CDR1 is SGDLS and CDR2 is YYNGEE. Between the trimmed V and J ends, which lost 0 bases and 9 bases, there was a span of 18 bases. The CDR3 totals 15 residues. CDR3: CASSVALRDGGAQYF. CDR3 nucleotide sequence: TGTGCCAGCAGCGTAGCTTTGCGGGACGGCGGGGCCCAGTACTTC.

The rearrangement links TRBV5-1 to TRBJ2-7; 9 bases agree with TRBD2. The junction had 9 bases not matched to a gene; V was cut back by 1 base and J by 1 base. CDR3 length equals 17 residues. CDR1 is SGHRS, CDR2 YFSETQ, per germline. CDR3 sequence (DNA): TGCGCCAGCAGCTTGTTGCCGAGCACTAGCGGGTCCTACGAGCAGTACTTC. It is translated as CASSLLPSTSGSYEQYF.

The chain uses TRBV9 and TRBJ1-1; possibly TRBD1 for D (6 bases). V was pared by 3 bases and J by 3 bases, with 12 bases between. The CDR3 runs 14 residues. CDR1 is SGDLS and CDR2 is YYNGEE in the germline V gene. This CDR3 reads CASSAGPGDTEAFF. The CDR3 DNA sequence: TGTGCCAGCAGCGCCGGCCCAGGGGACACTGAAGCTTTCTTT. Full variable domain (missing parts from reference TRBV9 and TRBJ1-1): DSGVTQTPKHLITATGQRVTLRCSPRSGDLSVYWYQQSLDQGLQFLIQYYNGEERAKGNILERFSAQQFPDLHSELNLSSLELGDSALYFCASSAGPGDTEAFFGQGTRLTVV.

The chain joins TRBV30 to TRBJ1-3; tentative D call: TRBD1 (6 bases). The V end was cut by 5 bases, the J end by 0 bases, with 11 bases between. CDR3 length: 14 residues. Germline V gene sequence: CDR1 GTSNPN, CDR2 SVGIG (reference sequence). DNA of the CDR3: TGTGCCTGGCTCAGGGGACGCTCTGGAAACACCATATATTTT. This gives the protein CAWLRGRSGNTIYF.

Comment on this clone: Different DNA sequences within this sample yield the same CDR3. The chain uses TRBV11-2 and TRBJ2-3, with D tentatively TRBD1 (5 bases). V was clipped by 0 bases and J by 1 base, with 5 bases between them. Germline values: CDR1 SGHAT, CDR2 FQNNGV. CDR3 length: 14 residues. CDR3 sequence (DNA): TGTGCCAGCAGCTTAGACAGGGGCACAGATACGCAGTATTTT. Translated: CASSLDRGTDTQYF.

The chain couples TRBV5-6 to TRBJ2-7; 9 bases are shared with TRBD1. The CDR3 contains 14 residues. Germline values: CDR1 SGHDT, CDR2 YYEEEE. Trimming took 4 bases from V and 3 from J; bases not matched to a gene: 5. CDR3 in amino acids: CASSATGGSYEQYF. CDR3 nucleotide sequence: TGTGCCAGCAGCGCGACAGGGGGAAGCTACGAGCAGTACTTC.

The chain couples TRBV6-5 to TRBJ2-3, with 8 bases fitting TRBD1. The CDR3 has 15 amino acids. Germline CDR1 and CDR2: MNHEY and SVGAGI. Trimming removed 6 bases from V and 6 bases from J; junction bases left unmatched: 11. The CDR3 loop is CASSTQGARLDTQYF. CDR3 nucleotides: TGTGCCAGCAGCACTCAGGGGGCGCGGTTGGATACGCAGTATTTT.

This CDR3 is CASSWDPGMNTEAFF. The DNA for the CDR3 is TGCGCCAGCAGCTGGGATCCAGGGATGAACACTGAAGCTTTCTTT. The chain carries TRBV5-1 and TRBJ1-1, with D possibly being TRBD1 (5 bases). CDR1 and CDR2 (germline): SGHRS, YFSETQ. This CDR3 is 15 amino acids long. V was trimmed by 3 bases and J by 0 bases, leaving 12 bases between them.

This clone was observed once. V and J are TRBV5-1 and TRBJ2-1; D is perhaps TRBD2 (6 bases). The CDR3 is made up of 17 amino acids. The germline V gene encodes CDR1 SGHRS and CDR2 YFSETQ. The ends were cut back, 1 base at V and 10 bases at J, with 24 bases in the middle. The DNA for the CDR3 is TGCGCCAGCAGCTTGCCCCCCGCCGGCGGGGCTAGCCGGGAGCAGTTCTTC. Translation gives CASSLPPAGGASREQFF.

This sequence joins TRBV6-5 and TRBJ2-1, with a weak D call TRBD1 (5 bases). Germline V gives CDR1 MNHEY, CDR2 SVGAGI. V gave up 5 bases and J gave up 8 bases, with 16 bases separating them. The CDR3 is 14 amino acids. Here the CDR3 DNA reads TGTGCCAGCAGTCCCCTCAGGGAAAGGGATGAGCAGTTCTTC. The encoded protein is CASSPLRERDEQFF.

The chain has TRBV2 and TRBJ2-2; TRBD1 might be the D (6 bases). V was pared by 7 bases and J by 0 bases, with 9 bases between. Germline V gene sequence: CDR1 SNHLY, CDR2 FYNNEI. The CDR3 spans 14 residues. The CDR3: CASMRQANTGELFF. DNA of the CDR3: TGTGCCAGCATGAGACAGGCGAACACCGGGGAGCTGTTTTTT.

This chain joins TRBV10-2 and TRBJ1-3, with 8 bases aligning to TRBD1. This CDR3 contains 14 residues. Germline CDR1 and CDR2: WSHSY and SAAADI. With 6 bases clipped from V and 2 bases from J, the junction kept 3 bases outside the gene matches. Here the CDR3 reads CASRDRDTGNTIYF. Written as DNA, the CDR3 is TGCGCCAGCAGGGACAGGGATACTGGAAACACCATATATTTT.